What follows are 21 T cell receptor beta chains derived from one specimen sequenced in a study of blood T cell repertoires in COVID-19. TCRdb keeps only in-frame clones here, not all; method: immunoSEQ multiplex PCR. The table shows over 110,000 clones, with more than 75% occurring only once. Sequencing used peripheral blood. The receptor set was obtained from a man older than 75 with acute or convalescent COVID-19.

This clone was counted a single time. CDR3 sequence: CASSLDRGETQYF. CDR3 DNA sequence: TGTGCCAGCAGCTTAGACCGGGGGGAGACCCAGTACTTC. The V and J genes are TRBV7-8 and TRBJ2-5, with D maybe TRBD2 (6 bases). Trimming cost V 1 base and J 5 bases, with 8 bases left between them. CDR1 and CDR2 (germline): SGHVS, FQNEAQ. This CDR3 spans 13 amino acids.

This rearrangement joins TRBV7-8 to TRBJ2-7, with 11 bases matching TRBD1. The V and J ends lost 10 bases and 2 bases, in that order; junction bases with no gene match: 10. The germline V gene encodes CDR1 SGHVS and CDR2 FQNEAQ. The CDR3 covers 15 residues. This chain's CDR3 is CATSQGGQGAYEQYF. The DNA for the CDR3 is TGTGCCACCTCACAGGGGGGACAGGGGGCCTACGAGCAGTACTTC.

This sequence joins TRBV5-8 and TRBJ2-6; 8 bases are a match to TRBD1. The CDR3 sequence is 13 residues long. Germline V CDR1 and CDR2: SGHTS, YDEGEE. After removal of 4 bases from V and 9 bases from J, the junction contained 3 bases not matched to a gene. The CDR3 loop reads CASSRGQDNVLTF. CDR3 sequence (DNA): TGTGCCAGCAGCCGGGGACAGGACAACGTCCTGACTTTC. Supplemented by reference TRBV5-8 and TRBJ2-6, the full variable domain reads EAGVTQSPTHLIKTRGQQATLRCSPISGHTSVYWYQQALGLGLQFLLWYDEGEERNRGNFPPRFSGRQFPNYSSELNVNALELEDSALYLCASSRGQDNVLTFGAGSRLTVL.

The chain carries TRBV2 and TRBJ2-4; TRBD1 matches 9 bases. The CDR3 is 17 residues long. The germline V gene has CDR1 SNHLY and CDR2 FYNNEI. V shed 4 bases and J 0 bases; nucleotides not matched to a gene: 7. In nucleotides, the CDR3 is TGTGCCAGCAGTGCTAGGACAGGGGCCATAGCCAAAAACATTCAGTACTTC. It encodes CASSARTGAIAKNIQYF.

V usage is TRBV19 and J usage is TRBJ2-7; D is perhaps TRBD1 (7 bases). The CDR3 loop spans 13 amino acids. V shed 5 bases and J shed 2 bases, with 10 bases lying between them. CDR1 and CDR2 from the germline V gene are LNHDA and SQIVND (reference sequence). The CDR3 bases are TGTGCCAGTAGTGCGGGACAGACCTACGAGCAGTACTTC. Amino acid sequence: CASSAGQTYEQYF.

This chain joins TRBV9 and TRBJ2-7, with TRBD2 matching over 11 bases. Trimming cost V 1 base and J 2 bases; bases outside gene matches: 2. The CDR3 sequence is 15 residues long. Per germline, CDR1 SGDLS and CDR2 YYNGEE. In nucleotides, the CDR3 is TGTGCCAGCAGCGTAAAACTAGCGGGGGCCTACGAGCAGTACTTC. This gives the protein CASSVKLAGAYEQYF.

The V and J genes are TRBV28 and TRBJ1-4; D may be TRBD1 (5 bases). The CDR3 sequence is 15 residues long. The germline CDR1 and CDR2 sequences are MDHEN and SYDVKM. V was trimmed by 5 bases and J by 3 bases, leaving 13 bases between them. CDR3 amino acids: CASSLEQVPNEKLFF. In nucleotides, the CDR3 is TGTGCCAGCAGTCTCGAACAGGTTCCTAATGAAAAACTGTTTTTT.

The rearrangement uses TRBV29-1 and TRBJ1-1, with 10 nucleotides matching TRBD1. CDR3 length: 12 residues. Per germline, CDR1 SQVTM and CDR2 ANQGSEA. V was pared by 8 bases and J by 4 bases, with 4 bases of the junction left unmatched. The CDR3 region has the DNA TGCAGCATGGACAGGGGGGGCACTGAAGCTTTCTTT. Translation gives CSMDRGGTEAFF.

The rearrangement joins TRBV30 to TRBJ2-7; D is unclear. Between the trimmed V and J ends, which lost 5 bases and 5 bases, there was a span of 13 bases. Per the germline V gene, CDR1 is GTSNPN and CDR2 is SVGIG (reference sequence). The CDR3 is 12 residues long. Here the CDR3 DNA reads TGTGCCTGGTTAGACATGGCCCACGAGCAGTACTTC. Its protein product is CAWLDMAHEQYF.

The rearrangement links TRBV2 to TRBJ1-4; no definite D call. V shed 7 bases and J shed 5 bases, with 14 bases lying between them. The V gene's germline CDR1 is SNHLY and CDR2 FYNNEI. The CDR3 is made up of 14 amino acids. Written as DNA, the CDR3 is TGTGCCAGCACCGGGGAGGGAGGGAATGAAAAACTGTTTTTT. Protein sequence: CASTGEGGNEKLFF. Full variable domain (rest looked up from reference TRBV2 and TRBJ1-4): EPEVTQTPSHQVTQMGQEVILRCVPISNHLYFYWYRQILGQKVEFLVSFYNNEISEKSEIFDDQFSVERPDGSNFTLKIRSTKLEDSAMYFCASTGEGGNEKLFFGSGTQLSVL.

The CDR3: CASSEGTTVDTQYF. The CDR3 DNA reads as TGTGCCAGCAGCGAGGGGACTACTGTTGATACGCAGTATTTT. The chain uses TRBV7-9 and TRBJ2-3, with 7 bases identical to TRBD2. Germline V gene lookup returns CDR1 SEHNR and CDR2 FQNEAQ (reference sequence). V trimming: 5 bases; J trimming: 6 bases; junction bases outside the gene matches: 8. The CDR3 contains 14 residues.

CDR3 sequence reads: CASSLEGTGSSYEQYF. The CDR3 DNA follows: TGTGCCAGCAGCTTAGAAGGGACAGGGAGTTCCTACGAGCAGTACTTC. The chain employs TRBV7-2 and TRBJ2-7; 9 bases align to TRBD1. V was pared by 1 base and J by 1 base, with 5 bases of the junction left unmatched. Per the germline V gene, CDR1 is SGHTA and CDR2 is FQGNSA. The CDR3 runs 16 residues.

The V and J genes are TRBV19 and TRBJ1-5, with D possibly TRBD1 on 5 matching bases. The CDR3 is made up of 16 amino acids. Deletions cut 3 bases from V and 5 bases from J, with 17 bases between. Germline V gene sequence: CDR1 LNHDA, CDR2 SQIVND (reference sequence). The CDR3 sequence is CASSIIGGAHDQPQHF. The CDR3 coding sequence is TGTGCCAGTAGTATCATAGGTGGGGCCCACGATCAGCCCCAGCATTTT.

V is TRBV19 and J is TRBJ2-1; D is possibly TRBD1 (6 bases). Germline V lookup: CDR1 LNHDA, CDR2 SQIVND (reference sequence). V dropped 3 bases and J dropped 2 bases, with 14 bases sitting between them. The CDR3 has 16 residues. CDR3 sequence (DNA): TGTGCCAGTAGTATTATGGACAGCCAAGCCTACAATGAGCAGTTCTTC. As protein: CASSIMDSQAYNEQFF. The full variable domain, rest sourced from reference TRBV19 and TRBJ2-1, is DGGITQSPKYLFRKEGQNVTLSCEQNLNHDAMYWYRQDPGQGLRLIYYSQIVNDFQKGDIAEGYSVSREKKESFPLTVTSAQKNPTAFYLCASSIMDSQAYNEQFFGPGTRLTVL.

This chain connects TRBV3-1 (or the pseudogene TRBV3-2) to TRBJ2-6; TRBD1 matches 7 bases. V shed 3 bases and J 0 bases; nucleotides not matched to a gene: 5. The CDR3 runs 17 residues. Germline V CDR1 and CDR2: LGHDT, YNNKEL (reference sequence). The CDR3 bases are TGTGCCAGCAGCCAGACAGGGTTGAACTCTGGGGCCAACGTCCTGACTTTC. It codes for CASSQTGLNSGANVLTF.

The CDR3 spells CASSFGPHNEQFF. The CDR3, as DNA: TGTGCCAGCAGCTTTGGGCCGCACAATGAGCAGTTCTTC. J is TRBJ2-1 and V is TRBV7-8; no firm D call. The CDR3 is 13 residues long. Germline V gives CDR1 SGHVS, CDR2 FQNEAQ. Trimming cost V 3 bases and J 5 bases, with 8 bases left between them. The complete variable domain, with remaining parts taken from reference TRBV7-8 and TRBJ2-1, reads GAGVSQSPRYKVAKRGQDVALRCDPISGHVSLFWYQQALGQGPEFLTYFQNEAQLDKSGLPSDRFFAERPEGSVSTLKIQRTQQEDSAVYLCASSFGPHNEQFFGPGTRLTVL.

This clone was found a few times. This chain joins TRBV24-1 and TRBJ1-1; weak D call: TRBD1 (6 bases). V shed 5 bases and J shed 1 base, with 13 bases lying between them. Germline assignment: CDR1 KGHDR and CDR2 SFDVKD. CDR3 length equals 15 residues. The CDR3: CATSASDRTNTEAFF. The CDR3 coding sequence is TGTGCCACCAGTGCCTCCGACAGGACGAACACTGAAGCTTTCTTT.

The chain employs TRBV11-1 and TRBJ2-1, with 7 positions matching TRBD1. Germline CDR1 SGHAT, CDR2 FQDESV (reference sequence). The ends lost 5 bases at V and 9 bases at J; junction bases unmatched: 13. The CDR3 spans 15 residues. The chain's CDR3 is CASSTDRVIIGEQFF. The CDR3 DNA follows: TGTGCCAGCAGCACTGACAGGGTGATCATAGGTGAGCAGTTCTTC.

The V and J genes are TRBV6-5 and TRBJ2-1; D not certain. Trimming pared 4 bases from V and 10 bases from J, leaving 14 bases between. The CDR3 has 13 residues. Germline CDR1 is MNHEY and CDR2 is SVGAGI. CDR3 amino acids: CASSLSGIQEQFF. DNA of the CDR3: TGTGCCAGCAGTTTGTCTGGTATCCAGGAGCAGTTCTTC.

The rearrangement links TRBV5-1 to TRBJ1-4; the D gene is possibly TRBD1 (6 bases). There are 16 residues in the CDR3. V dropped 0 bases and J dropped 8 bases, with 17 bases sitting between them. CDR1 and CDR2 (germline): SGHRS, YFSETQ. This chain's CDR3 is CASSLGDRPPPEKLFF. The CDR3 DNA reads TGCGCCAGCAGCTTGGGCGACAGGCCACCACCCGAAAAACTGTTTTTT.

This chain joins TRBV29-1 and TRBJ1-2, with D perhaps TRBD1 (6 bases). Trimming pared 3 bases from V and 0 bases from J, leaving 11 bases between. The germline gives CDR1 SQVTM, CDR2 ANQGSEA. CDR3 size: 14 residues. This CDR3 is CSVDGNRANYGYTF. For the CDR3, the DNA is TGCAGCGTTGATGGGAACAGGGCTAACTATGGCTACACCTTC.